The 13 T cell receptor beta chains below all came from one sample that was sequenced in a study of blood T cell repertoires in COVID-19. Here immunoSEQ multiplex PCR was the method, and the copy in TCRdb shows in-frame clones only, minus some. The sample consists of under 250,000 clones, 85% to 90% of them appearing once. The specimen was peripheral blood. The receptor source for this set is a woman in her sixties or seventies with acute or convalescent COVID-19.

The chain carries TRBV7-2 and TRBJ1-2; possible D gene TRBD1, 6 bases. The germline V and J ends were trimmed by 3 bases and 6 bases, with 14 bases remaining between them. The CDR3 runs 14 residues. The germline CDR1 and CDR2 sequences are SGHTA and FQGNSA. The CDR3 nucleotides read TGTGCCAGCAGCTTGCAGGGGACGATGAATGGCTACACCTTC. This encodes CASSLQGTMNGYTF.

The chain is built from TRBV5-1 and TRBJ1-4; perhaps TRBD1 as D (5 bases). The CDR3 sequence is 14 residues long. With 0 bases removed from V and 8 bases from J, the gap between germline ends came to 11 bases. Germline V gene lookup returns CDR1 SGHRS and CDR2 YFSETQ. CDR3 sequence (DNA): TGCGCCAGCAGCTTGGGCAGGGCAGGCGAAAAACTGTTTTTT. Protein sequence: CASSLGRAGEKLFF.

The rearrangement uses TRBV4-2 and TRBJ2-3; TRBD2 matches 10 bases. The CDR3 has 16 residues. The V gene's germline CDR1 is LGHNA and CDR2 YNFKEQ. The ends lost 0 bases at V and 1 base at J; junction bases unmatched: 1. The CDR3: CASSQDLAGGTDTQYF. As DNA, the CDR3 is TGTGCCAGCAGCCAAGATCTAGCGGGGGGCACAGATACGCAGTATTTT.

In DNA form, the CDR3 reads TGTGCCAGCAGTTACGCAAACAGGGGATCTAGGAAAGCTTTCTTT. Translation gives CASSYANRGSRKAFF. The rearrangement uses TRBV6-5 and TRBJ1-1; 7 nucleotides line up with TRBD1. The CDR3 is 15 amino acids. The germline CDR1 and CDR2 sequences are MNHEY and SVGAGI. After removal of 2 bases from V and 9 bases from J, the junction contained 12 bases not matched to a gene.

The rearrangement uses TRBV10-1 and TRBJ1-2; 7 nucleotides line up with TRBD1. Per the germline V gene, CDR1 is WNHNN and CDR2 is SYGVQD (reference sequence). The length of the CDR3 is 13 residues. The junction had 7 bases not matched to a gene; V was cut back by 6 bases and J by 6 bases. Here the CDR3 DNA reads TGCGCCAGCAGCGAGACAGGGAAGGATGGCTACACCTTC. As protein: CASSETGKDGYTF.

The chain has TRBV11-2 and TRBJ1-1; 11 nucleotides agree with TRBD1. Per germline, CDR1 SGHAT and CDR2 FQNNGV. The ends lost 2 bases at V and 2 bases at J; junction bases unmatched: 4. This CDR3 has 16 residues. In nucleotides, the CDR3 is TGTGCCAGCAGCTTACGGGGGACAGGGGGTAACACTGAAGCTTTCTTT. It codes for CASSLRGTGGNTEAFF.

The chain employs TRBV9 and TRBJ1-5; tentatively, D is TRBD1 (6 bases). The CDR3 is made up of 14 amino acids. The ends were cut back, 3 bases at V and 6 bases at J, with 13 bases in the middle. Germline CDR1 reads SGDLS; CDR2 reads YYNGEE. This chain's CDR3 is CASSASGGGQPQHF. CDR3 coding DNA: TGTGCCAGCAGCGCTTCGGGGGGCGGTCAGCCCCAGCATTTT.

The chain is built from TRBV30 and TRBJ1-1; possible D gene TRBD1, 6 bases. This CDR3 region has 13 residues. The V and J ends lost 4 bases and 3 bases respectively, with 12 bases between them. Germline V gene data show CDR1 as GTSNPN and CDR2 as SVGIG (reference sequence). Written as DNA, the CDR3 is TGTGCCTGGAAGGGGGAGCACTACACTGAAGCTTTCTTT. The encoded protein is CAWKGEHYTEAFF.

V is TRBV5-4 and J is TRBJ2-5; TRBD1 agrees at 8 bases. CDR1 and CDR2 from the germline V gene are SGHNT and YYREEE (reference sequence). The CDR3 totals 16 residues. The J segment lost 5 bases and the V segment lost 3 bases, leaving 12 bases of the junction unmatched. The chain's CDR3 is CASSSAGDRGSETQYF. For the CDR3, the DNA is TGTGCCAGCAGCTCGGCTGGTGACAGGGGTTCGGAGACCCAGTACTTC.

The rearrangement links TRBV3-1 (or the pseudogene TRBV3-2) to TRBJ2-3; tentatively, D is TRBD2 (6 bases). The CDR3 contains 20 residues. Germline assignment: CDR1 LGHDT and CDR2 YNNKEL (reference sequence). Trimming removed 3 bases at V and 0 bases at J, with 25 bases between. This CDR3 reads CASSQRWTTFRTESTDTQYF. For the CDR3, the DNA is TGTGCCAGCAGCCAGCGTTGGACTACATTTCGAACCGAAAGCACAGATACGCAGTATTTT.

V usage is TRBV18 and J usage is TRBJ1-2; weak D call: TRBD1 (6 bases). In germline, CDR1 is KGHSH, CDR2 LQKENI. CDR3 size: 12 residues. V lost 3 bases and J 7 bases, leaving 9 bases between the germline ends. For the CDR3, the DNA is TGTGCCAGCTCACCGGGACACTTTGGCTACACCTTC. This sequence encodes CASSPGHFGYTF. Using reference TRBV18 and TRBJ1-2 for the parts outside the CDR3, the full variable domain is NAGVMQNPRHLVRRRGQEARLRCSPMKGHSHVYWYRQLPEEGLKFMVYLQKENIIDESGMPKERFSAEFPKEGPSILRIQQVVRGDSAAYFCASSPGHFGYTFGSGTRLTVV.

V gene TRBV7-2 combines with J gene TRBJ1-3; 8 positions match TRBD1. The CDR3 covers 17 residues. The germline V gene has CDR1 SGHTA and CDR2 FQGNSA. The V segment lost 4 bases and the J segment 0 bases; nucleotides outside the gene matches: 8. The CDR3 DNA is TGTGCCAGCAGCTCCTACCGAGGACAGGGCTCTGGAAACACCATATATTTT. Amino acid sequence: CASSSYRGQGSGNTIYF. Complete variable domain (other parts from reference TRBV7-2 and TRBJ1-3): GAGVSQSPSNKVTEKGKDVELRCDPISGHTALYWYRQSLGQGLEFLIYFQGNSAPDKSGLPSDRFSAERTGGSVSTLTIQRTQQEDSAVYLCASSSYRGQGSGNTIYFGEGSWLTVV.

Written as DNA, the CDR3 is TGTGCCAGCGTCCTATCGGACTTGGAGCCCCTATCCGAGCAGTACTTC. It encodes CASVLSDLEPLSEQYF. V gene TRBV7-9 combines with J gene TRBJ2-7, with D possibly being TRBD2 (5 bases). Trimming removed 8 bases from V and 6 bases from J, with 26 bases in between. CDR1 and CDR2 (germline): SEHNR, FQNEAQ (reference sequence). The CDR3 has 16 residues.